These 19 T cell receptor beta chains share one sample of origin, sequenced in a study of blood T cell repertoires in COVID-19. Only in-frame clones appear in the TCRdb table, and some are missing; sequencing was by immunoSEQ multiplex PCR. Among around 160,000 clones listed, roughly 89% were seen once. The material sequenced was PBMCs or T cells enriched from blood (not recorded which). These receptor sequences come from a woman between 50 and 59 years old who had been exposed to COVID-19.

The gene calls are TRBV3-1 (or the pseudogene TRBV3-2) and TRBJ2-1, with 12 bases lining up with TRBD2. This CDR3 contains 13 residues. J lost 6 bases, V lost 10 bases, and 4 bases had no gene match. Germline V gene data show CDR1 as LGHDT and CDR2 as YNNKEL (reference sequence). DNA of the CDR3: TGTGCCACGAAACTAGCGGGGGGCAATGAGCAGTTCTTC. Residues: CATKLAGGNEQFF.

The chain joins TRBV4-1 to TRBJ1-1, with 7 bases aligning to TRBD1. Losses at the gene ends were 2 bases for V and 5 bases for J; bases not matched to a gene: 2. This CDR3 spans 13 amino acids. CDR1 and CDR2 (germline): MGHRA, YSYEKL. Here the CDR3 DNA reads TGCGCCAGCAGCCAAATGACAGGGACTGAAGCTTTCTTT. It yields the protein CASSQMTGTEAFF.

This chain uses TRBV4-1 with TRBJ1-2; TRBD1 aligns across 8 bases. Germline V CDR1 and CDR2: MGHRA, YSYEKL. The CDR3 spans 16 residues. V shed 6 bases, J shed 1 base, and the junction held 10 bases outside the gene matches. CDR3 amino acids: CASSAVPGQVNYGYTF. DNA for the CDR3: TGCGCCAGCAGTGCTGTCCCGGGACAGGTTAACTATGGCTACACCTTC.

This chain connects TRBV27 to TRBJ1-6; D not certain. Germline CDR1 reads MNHEY; CDR2 reads SMNVEV (reference sequence). The CDR3 totals 15 residues. The germline V and J ends were trimmed by 3 bases and 9 bases, with 15 bases remaining between them. The CDR3 bases are TGTGCCAGCAGTTTCTCCAGGAGGGCAAGTTCACCCCTCCACTTT. Translated: CASSFSRRASSPLHF.

The chain links TRBV18 to TRBJ2-2, with a possible D match to TRBD2 (5 bases). V was trimmed by 0 bases and J by 1 base, leaving 9 bases between them. The CDR3 is made up of 16 amino acids. Germline V gives CDR1 KGHSH, CDR2 LQKENI. The CDR3 DNA reads TGTGCCAGCTCACCACCCTTGACTAAGAACACCGGGGAGCTGTTTTTT. Its translation: CASSPPLTKNTGELFF.

The chain is built from TRBV27 and TRBJ2-5; 10 bases match TRBD2. The CDR3 runs 15 residues. Germline V gives CDR1 MNHEY, CDR2 SMNVEV (reference sequence). Unmatched junction bases numbered 10, after V lost 7 bases and J lost 5 bases. For the CDR3, the DNA is TGTGCCAGCAAGCAAGCGGGAGGGCCCTCGGAGACCCAGTACTTC. This translates into CASKQAGGPSETQYF.

This clone showed up just once. V is TRBV15 and J is TRBJ2-1; possible D gene TRBD2, 7 bases. Germline V gene lookup returns CDR1 LNHNV and CDR2 YYDKDF (reference sequence). CDR3 length: 14 amino acids. The V end was cut by 5 bases, the J end by 6 bases, with 14 bases between. The DNA of the CDR3 is TGTGCCACCAGCGGCACGAGGGGGGGCAATGAGCAGTTCTTC. This encodes CATSGTRGGNEQFF. The full variable domain, rest sourced from reference TRBV15 and TRBJ2-1, is DAMVIQNPRYQVTQFGKPVTLSCSQTLNHNVMYWYQQKSSQAPKLLFHYYDKDFNNEADTPDNFQSRRPNTSFCFLDIRSPGLGDTAMYLCATSGTRGGNEQFFGPGTRLTVL.

The rearrangement joins TRBV4-3 to TRBJ2-1, with unresolved D. V lost 1 base and J lost 0, with 13 bases in between. Per germline, CDR1 LGHNA and CDR2 YSLEER. The CDR3 runs 17 residues. DNA for the CDR3: TGCGCCAGCAGCCAAGCCTTGGCTCTTTACTCCTACAATGAGCAGTTCTTC. It yields the protein CASSQALALYSYNEQFF.

The chain recombines TRBV18 with TRBJ2-5, with 9 bases fitting TRBD1. The CDR3 runs to 14 residues. CDR1 KGHSH and CDR2 LQKENI come from the germline V gene. V trimming: 3 bases; J trimming: 5 bases; junction bases outside the gene matches: 4. The CDR3 loop reads CASSPTGGAETQYF. CDR3 coding DNA: TGTGCCAGCTCACCTACAGGGGGCGCGGAGACCCAGTACTTC.

V gene TRBV27 combines with J gene TRBJ2-5; possible D gene TRBD2, 6 bases. Germline V lookup: CDR1 MNHEY, CDR2 SMNVEV (reference sequence). There are 12 residues in the CDR3. V lost 3 bases and J 5 bases, leaving 7 bases between the germline ends. This CDR3 is CASSFRGETQYF. The CDR3 DNA is TGTGCCAGCAGTTTCCGGGGGGAGACCCAGTACTTC.

The V gene is TRBV2, the J gene TRBJ1-5; D possibly corresponds to TRBD1 (5 bases). The CDR3 runs to 13 residues. The V end lost 7 bases, the J end lost 2 bases, and 9 bases lay between the germline ends. CDR1 is SNHLY and CDR2 is FYNNEI in the germline V gene. The chain's CDR3 is CASNGGGNQPQHF. The CDR3 DNA reads as TGTGCCAGCAACGGAGGGGGCAATCAGCCCCAGCATTTT.

The chain joins TRBV7-9 to TRBJ2-4; the D gene is possibly TRBD1 (6 bases). This CDR3 has 14 amino acids. Germline-derived CDR1 and CDR2 are SEHNR and FQNEAQ (reference sequence). The V gene lost 0 bases and the J gene lost 7 bases, with 10 bases spanning the gap. CDR3 DNA sequence: TGTGCCAGCAGCTTAGCGGCAGGGGCGAACATTCAGTACTTC. Protein: CASSLAAGANIQYF.

V is TRBV6-1 and J is TRBJ1-6, with a weak D call TRBD1 (5 bases). Trimming took 6 bases from V and 11 from J, leaving 14 bases between them. Germline CDR1 MNHNS, CDR2 SASEGT. The CDR3 has 13 residues. The CDR3 protein is CASSHVGGAPLHF. DNA for the CDR3: TGTGCCAGCAGCCACGTGGGGGGGGCACCCCTCCACTTT.

The V call is TRBV9, the J call TRBJ1-3; 8 bases line up with TRBD1. Trimming removed 4 bases from V and 2 bases from J; junction bases left unmatched: 11. The CDR3 covers 17 residues. CDR1 and CDR2 (germline): SGDLS, YYNGEE. CDR3 nucleotide sequence: TGTGCCAGCAGCACTCATCTAGGCAGGGGGCCTGGAAACACCATATATTTT. As protein: CASSTHLGRGPGNTIYF.

The chain combines TRBV3-1 (or the pseudogene TRBV3-2) with TRBJ2-7; a possible D gene is TRBD1 (6 bases). V lost 2 bases and J lost 7, with 15 bases in between. Germline values: CDR1 LGHDT, CDR2 YNNKEL (reference sequence). This CDR3 has 14 residues. CDR3 sequence (DNA): TGTGCCAGCAGCCAATCCACAGGGAGAGGAGAGCAGTACTTC. Translating gives CASSQSTGRGEQYF.

This clone has only a few counts. This chain links TRBV7-9 with TRBJ1-2; 11 nucleotides match TRBD1. Trimming cost V 3 bases and J 7 bases; bases outside gene matches: 13. CDR1 is SEHNR and CDR2 is FQNEAQ in the germline V gene (reference sequence). This CDR3 has 17 residues. The CDR3 nucleotides are TGTGCCAGCAGCTTCGGGACAGGGGGATTTCGGGATCGTGGCTACACCTTC. It translates to CASSFGTGGFRDRGYTF.

The rearrangement uses TRBV18 and TRBJ2-4, with D hard to call. The length of the CDR3 is 13 residues. V lost 3 bases and J lost 2, with 5 bases in between. Per the germline V gene, CDR1 is KGHSH and CDR2 is LQKENI. The CDR3 is CASSPYTKNIQYF. The CDR3, as DNA: TGTGCCAGCTCACCTTACACCAAAAACATTCAGTACTTC. The variable domain in full, with the rest retrieved from reference TRBV18 and TRBJ2-4, is NAGVMQNPRHLVRRRGQEARLRCSPMKGHSHVYWYRQLPEEGLKFMVYLQKENIIDESGMPKERFSAEFPKEGPSILRIQQVVRGDSAAYFCASSPYTKNIQYFGAGTRLSVL.

The chain carries TRBV18 and TRBJ2-1, with TRBD2 matching over 9 bases. Trimming cost V 0 bases and J 8 bases; bases outside gene matches: 8. Germline V CDR1 and CDR2: KGHSH, LQKENI. There are 16 residues in the CDR3. CDR3 residues: CASSPPAAGGVYEQFF. The CDR3 DNA reads TGTGCCAGCTCACCACCGGCAGCGGGGGGCGTCTATGAGCAGTTCTTC.

The chain employs TRBV5-1 and TRBJ1-2, with TRBD1 identical over 7 bases. Trimming took 4 bases from V and 10 from J; bases not matched to a gene: 7. The CDR3 spans 12 residues. Germline values: CDR1 SGHRS, CDR2 YFSETQ. This CDR3 reads CASSLGQVDYTF. In nucleotides, the CDR3 is TGCGCCAGCAGCCTAGGACAGGTAGACTACACCTTC.